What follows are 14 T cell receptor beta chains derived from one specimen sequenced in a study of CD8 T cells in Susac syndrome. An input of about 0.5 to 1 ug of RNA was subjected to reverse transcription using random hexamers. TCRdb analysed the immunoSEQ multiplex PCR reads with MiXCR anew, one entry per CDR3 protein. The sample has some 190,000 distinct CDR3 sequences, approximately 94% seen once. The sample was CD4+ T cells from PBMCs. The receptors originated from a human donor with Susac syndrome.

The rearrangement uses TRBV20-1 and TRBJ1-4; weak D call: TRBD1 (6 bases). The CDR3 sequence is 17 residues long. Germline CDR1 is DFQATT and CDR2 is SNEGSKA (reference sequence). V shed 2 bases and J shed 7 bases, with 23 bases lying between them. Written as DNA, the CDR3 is TGCAGTGCTAGACCTCTGGGGGATGGGACACCGTCTGAAAAACTGTTTTTT. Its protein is CSARPLGDGTPSEKLFF.

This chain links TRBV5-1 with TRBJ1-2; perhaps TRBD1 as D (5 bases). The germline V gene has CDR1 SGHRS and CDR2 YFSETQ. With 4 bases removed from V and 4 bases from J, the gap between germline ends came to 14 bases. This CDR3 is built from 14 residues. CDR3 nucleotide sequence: TGCGCCAGCAGCCCAAGGGGAGAGACCTATGGCTACACCTTC. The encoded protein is CASSPRGETYGYTF.

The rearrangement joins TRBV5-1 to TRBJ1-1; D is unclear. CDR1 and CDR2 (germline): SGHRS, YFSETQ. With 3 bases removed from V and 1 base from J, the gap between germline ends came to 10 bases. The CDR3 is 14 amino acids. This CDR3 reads CASSSMGQNTEAFF. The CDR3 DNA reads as TGCGCCAGCAGCTCCATGGGTCAGAACACTGAAGCTTTCTTT.

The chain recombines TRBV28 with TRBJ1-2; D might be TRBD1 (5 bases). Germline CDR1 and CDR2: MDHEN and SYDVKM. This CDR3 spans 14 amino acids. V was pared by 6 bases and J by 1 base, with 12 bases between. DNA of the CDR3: TGTGCCAGCAGGACCGGGACGGATAACTATGGCTACACCTTC. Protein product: CASRTGTDNYGYTF.

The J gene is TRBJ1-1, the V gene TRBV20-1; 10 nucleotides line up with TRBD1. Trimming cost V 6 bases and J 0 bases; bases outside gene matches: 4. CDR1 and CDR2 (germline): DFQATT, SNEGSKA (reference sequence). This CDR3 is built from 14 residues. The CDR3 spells CSARQGAMNTEAFF. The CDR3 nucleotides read TGCAGTGCCAGACAGGGGGCAATGAACACTGAAGCTTTCTTT.

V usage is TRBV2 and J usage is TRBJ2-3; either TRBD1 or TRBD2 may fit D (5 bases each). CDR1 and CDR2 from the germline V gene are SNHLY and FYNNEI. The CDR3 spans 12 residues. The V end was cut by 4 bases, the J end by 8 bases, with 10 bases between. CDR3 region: CASSGGPRTQYF. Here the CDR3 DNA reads TGTGCCAGCAGTGGGGGACCCCGTACGCAGTATTTT.

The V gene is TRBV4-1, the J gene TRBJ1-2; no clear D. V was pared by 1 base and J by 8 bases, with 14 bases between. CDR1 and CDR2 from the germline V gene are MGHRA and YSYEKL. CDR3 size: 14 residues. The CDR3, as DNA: TGCGCCAGCAGCCAAGTACAACGGCCCCGGGGCTACACCTTC. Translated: CASSQVQRPRGYTF.

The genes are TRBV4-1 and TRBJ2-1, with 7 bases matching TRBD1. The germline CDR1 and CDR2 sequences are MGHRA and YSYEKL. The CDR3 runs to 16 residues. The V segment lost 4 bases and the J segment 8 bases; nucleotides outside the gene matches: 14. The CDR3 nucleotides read TGCGCCAGCAGCCCTTTGACAGGGCAGGGGATGGATGAGCAGTTCTTC. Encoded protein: CASSPLTGQGMDEQFF.

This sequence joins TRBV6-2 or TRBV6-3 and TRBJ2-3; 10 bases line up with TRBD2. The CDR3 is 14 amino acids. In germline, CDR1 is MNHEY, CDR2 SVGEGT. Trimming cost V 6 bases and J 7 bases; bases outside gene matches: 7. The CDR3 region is CASSPGLATYTQYF. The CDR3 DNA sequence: TGTGCCAGCAGCCCGGGACTAGCGACATATACGCAGTATTTT.

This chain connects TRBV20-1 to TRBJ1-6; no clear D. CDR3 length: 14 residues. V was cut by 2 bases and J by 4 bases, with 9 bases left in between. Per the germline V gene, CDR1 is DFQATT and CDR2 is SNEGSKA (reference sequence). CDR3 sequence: CSARQSLYNSPLHF. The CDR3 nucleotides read TGCAGTGCTAGACAGTCCCTTTATAATTCACCCCTCCACTTT.

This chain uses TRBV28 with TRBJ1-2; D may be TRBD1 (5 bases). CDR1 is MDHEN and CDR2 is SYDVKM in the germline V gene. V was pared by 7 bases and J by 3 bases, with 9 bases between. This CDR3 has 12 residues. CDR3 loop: CASTMTDYGYTF. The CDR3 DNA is TGTGCCAGCACTATGACAGACTATGGCTACACCTTC.

The chain's CDR3 is CSADRGSTEAFF. CDR3 in DNA: TGCAGTGCTGACAGGGGAAGCACTGAAGCTTTCTTT. This sequence joins TRBV20-1 and TRBJ1-1, with 8 bases fitting TRBD1. CDR1 DFQATT and CDR2 SNEGSKA come from the germline V gene (reference sequence). The CDR3 consists of 12 residues. The trim removed 5 bases at V and 4 bases at J, leaving 3 bases unmatched.

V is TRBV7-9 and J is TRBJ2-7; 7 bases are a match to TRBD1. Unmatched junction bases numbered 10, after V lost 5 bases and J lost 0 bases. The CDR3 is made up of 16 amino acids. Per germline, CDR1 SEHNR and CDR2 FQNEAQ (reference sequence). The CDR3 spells CASSHQETGSSYEQYF. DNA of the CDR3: TGTGCCAGCAGCCACCAAGAGACAGGGTCCTCCTACGAGCAGTACTTC.

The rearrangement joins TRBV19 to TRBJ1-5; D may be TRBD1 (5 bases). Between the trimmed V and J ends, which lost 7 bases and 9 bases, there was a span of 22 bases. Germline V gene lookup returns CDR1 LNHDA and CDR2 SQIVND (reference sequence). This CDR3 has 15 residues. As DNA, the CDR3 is TGTGCCAGTACCCCCCCCGACAGCCCGGGAGGGCCCCAGCATTTT. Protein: CASTPPDSPGGPQHF.